The present T cell receptor (beta chain) was sequenced within a study of T cell responses to AZD1222 COVID-19 vaccine (dated by TCRdb to the early 2020s). Regarding the study in general: AZD1222 recipients with second doses at about 4 weeks or about 12 weeks were pooled, because spike-specific TCR depth and breadth did not differ between schedules. A total of 230 to 250 trial participants underwent TCR sequencing, of whom approximately 210 received two doses of AZD1222 and around 25 received two doses of the MenACWY control vaccine. Enrollment into the trials was organized by age into subgroups of 18-55, 56-69 and 70-plus years, and those subgroups contained approximately 150, 30 and 60 TCR-sequenced participants, respectively.

The CDR3 regions of human TCRbeta chains were analyzed by immunosequencing. In the original analysis: TCRs in the repertoires were matched against a reference library of SARS-CoV-2-specific TCRs that had been generated with the MIRA antigen-specificity platform. Breadth was defined as the fraction of unique TCRs that were SARS-CoV-2-associated. Depth was defined as the fraction of total T cells that were SARS-CoV-2-associated. Using the MIRA data, each spike-specific TCR was mapped to the spike region that the TCR reacts to and placed in a CD4 or CD8 class. Log10-transformed breadth and depth values were compared by one-way ANOVA with Sidak's multiple comparisons tests. In its TCRdb copy, this immuneACCESS table keeps in-frame sequences only and misses some clones. Where compared with another copy, unresolved V genes explain less than half of these, and the others have no known cause. V and J calls and clone size are as listed in that table; D and trimming were resolved from the DNA. The sample table lists fewer than 250,000 clones, 80% to 95% of them with a count of one. The ten largest clones capture 1% to 1.5% of the sample.

Concerning this clone: Its antigen is not yet known. Base-call qualities are not available, and no considerably larger clone is one nucleotide away.

The study at large found these results: CD4 TCRs associated with the vaccine covered the entire spike protein, and the dominant responses were in regions 160-218 and 743-854. In the small 56-69-year group, the increase in depth fell short of significance, most likely because of low power. Only six AZD1222 recipients were SARS-CoV-2 seropositive at baseline, limiting conclusions about previously exposed vaccinees. Participants were mostly white British, with more females than males. The authors suggested clonal diversity may have been underestimated. Reportedly, close to half of the unique spike-specific TCRs recognized epitopes lying outside the regions that are mutated in the B.1.351 and B.1.1.7 variants. Because no day 14 peak-response samples were available, repertoires were characterized only after the peak T cell response. Spike-specific TCR breadth and depth rose significantly after two AZD1222 doses compared with day 0 and with MenACWY recipients.

The CDR3 runs 14 residues from the cysteine to the phenylalanine. Only the CDR3 portion is preserved as DNA: 42 bases, with reading frame beginning at the first base. Between the V and J ends, shortened by 5 bases and 1 base respectively, the junction contains 6 bases. As encoded in the germline V gene, CDR1 is SGHVS while CDR2 is FNYEAQ. Read against the paper, the sample's time point label means: baseline before first vaccination. Vaccinee samples came from UK trials COV001 and COV002, including a single-blind randomized controlled phase 2/3 trial of AZD1222 (ChAdOx1 nCoV-19) in healthy adults. Trial participant PBMC samples were collected at day 0 and day 28 after the second dose for TCRbeta chain sequencing.

The rearrangement joined TRBV7-6 to TRBJ2-6; no D gene can be assigned with confidence. This sample comprised peripheral blood, obtained on day 0 of AZD1222 vaccination. The TCR originated in an adult in good health. The CDR3 here reads CASSPESGANVLTF. The sequenced DNA is TGTGCCAGCAGCCCAGAGTCTGGGGCCAACGTCCTGACTTTC.